This TCR beta chain was recovered during a study of blood T cells in healthy people across ages. Study in general: Researchers report that template switching captured about one barcoded beta molecule per two T cells. Notes on the study in general: TCR beta diversity correlated strongly with naive T cell percentage.

CDR3 size: 14 residues. V dropped 2 bases and J dropped 9 bases, with 11 bases sitting between them. In germline, CDR1 is MNHEY, CDR2 SVGEGT. The study recruited healthy Caucasian donors from Russia who were aged about 6 to 100. Donors each provided 7.5 to 10 milliliters of peripheral blood. Then a second PCR, running roughly 7 to 12 cycles, was carried out with a sample-barcoded 5' primer and a J-beta primer mix. MiXCR, run by TCRdb on the 5' RACE reads, gives a single entry per CDR3 protein. This table holds approximately 1.5 million distinct CDR3 sequences, less than 45% found once. As for this clonotype: Its antigen is undetermined.

The chain carries TRBV6-2 or TRBV6-3 and TRBJ1-6, with D tentatively TRBD1 (6 bases). The source material was blood. The clonotype was recovered from a woman under 30 in good health. DNA for the CDR3: TGTGCCAGCAGTTACAGGGGGAACAGTTCACCCCTCCACTTT. Its translation is CASSYRGNSSPLHF.